This entry concerns a single T cell receptor beta chain. Germline V gene data show CDR1 as MNHNS and CDR2 as SASEGT. The CDR3 runs to 13 residues. One or more pre-ART and two or more post-ART PBMC samples were available from each donor. United States facilities provided treatment to all participants with HIV. Survey-level immunoSEQ v3.0 assays were run. Repertoires were generated with immunoSEQ multiplex PCR, while TCRdb's copy carries only in-frame clones and drops some. Of over 30,000 clones in the sample, 60% to 85% are singletons; the top ten hold roughly 7.1%. The sample comes from a study of long-term antiretroviral therapy in people with HIV.

This TCR derives from a woman between 45 and 60 years old with HIV. The rearrangement links TRBV6-1 to TRBJ2-1; D is ambiguous. Sample: unsorted PBMCs, taken 2 years after starting antiretroviral therapy. In DNA form, the CDR3 reads TGTGCTTCCCCCCCGAACGGACGGGATGAGCAGTTCTTC. It codes for CASPPNGRDEQFF.